This is a list of T cell receptor beta chains from one sample in a study of CD8+ T cells in alopecia areata. Clones were read by immunoSEQ multiplex PCR, and TCRdb kept only the in-frame ones, dropping some. The table lists fewer than 350,000 clones, roughly 64% of them singletons. This sample comprised CD4+ T cells sorted from blood, obtained at week 24, from a patient treated with tofacitinib. These receptors all stem from a human donor with alopecia areata. CDR3s include the opening cysteine and the closing phenylalanine or tryptophan. The D gene is left open where the match is weak. Clone size is not always given. Where it is, it says once, few, many or a class for expanded clones.

v_call	cdr3_length	clone_size	d_call	j_call	cdr3_nt	cdr3_aa
TRBV10-2	11	-	-	TRBJ2-7	TGCGCCAGCAGGGTATCCTACGAGCAGTACTTC	CASRVSYEQYF
TRBV30	13	-	-	TRBJ2-2	TGTGCCTGGAGGACAGTGAATCCCGGGGAGCTGTTTTTT	CAWRTVNPGELFF
TRBV7-4	15	-	-	TRBJ2-7	TGTGCCAGCAGCTTAGTAGTCAGTGTGGCCTACGAGCAGTACTTC	CASSLVVSVAYEQYF
TRBV29-1	13	few	-	TRBJ2-2	TGCAGTCTTGACAGGAGGAACACCGGGGAGCTGTTTTTT	CSLDRRNTGELFF
TRBV28	14	-	-	TRBJ1-5	TGTGCCAGCACTGCGGGTGGGAGCAATCAGCCCCAGCATTTT	CASTAGGSNQPQHF
TRBV6-5	13	-	TRBD1	TRBJ2-5	TGTGCCAGCAGTGGGACAGCCCAAGAGACCCAGTACTTC	CASSGTAQETQYF
TRBV18	14	-	-	TRBJ2-3	TGTGCCAGCTCACCACCGATAGGCGCAGATACGCAGTATTTT	CASSPPIGADTQYF
TRBV29-1	13	-	-	TRBJ1-5	TGCAGCGTTGAAGAGGCGGGTAATCAGCCCCAGCATTTT	CSVEEAGNQPQHF
TRBV6-6	13	-	-	TRBJ2-7	TGTGCCAGCAGTCCAAGTCCCCCCTACGAGCAGTACTTC	CASSPSPPYEQYF
TRBV12-5	16	once	TRBD2	TRBJ2-5	TGTGCTAGTGGTTCATCGGGACTAGCGGGGGGAGAGACCCAGTACTTC	CASGSSGLAGGETQYF
TRBV28	15	-	TRBD1	TRBJ1-2	TGTGCCAGCAGTAGTAAACAGGGGGCTAACTATGGCTACACCTTC	CASSSKQGANYGYTF
TRBV30	12	once	-	TRBJ1-2	TGTGCCTGGAGTCCCGACAACTATGGCTACACCTTC	CAWSPDNYGYTF
TRBV9	13	few	-	TRBJ1-1	TGTGCCAGCAGCGTAGACAGGGATACTGAAGCTTTCTTT	CASSVDRDTEAFF
TRBV28	15	-	-	TRBJ2-5	TGTGCCAGCAGTTTACCAGCGGCGAACCAAGAGACCCAGTACTTC	CASSLPAANQETQYF
TRBV4-1	14	-	-	TRBJ2-7	TGCGCCAGCAGCCTGGACAGCGGTGTCTACGAGCAGTACTTC	CASSLDSGVYEQYF
TRBV7-3	13	few	-	TRBJ2-1	TGTGCCAGCAGCCCGCAGCGGGACAATGAGCAGTTCTTC	CASSPQRDNEQFF
TRBV15	14	-	-	TRBJ1-1	TGTGCCACCAGCAGAGATCGTAGTGGGACTGAAGCTTTCTTT	CATSRDRSGTEAFF
TRBV29-1	13	-	-	TRBJ2-7	TGCAGCGTGGACGCTACAGGGATGGACGAGCAGTACTTC	CSVDATGMDEQYF
TRBV2	14	-	-	TRBJ1-2	TGTGCCAGCAGTGAAATGTGGGGGAACTATGGCTACACCTTC	CASSEMWGNYGYTF
TRBV6-4	12	-	-	TRBJ1-1	TGTGCCAGCAGTGGAGGGGACGCTGAAGCTTTCTTT	CASSGGDAEAFF
TRBV30	14	few	TRBD2	TRBJ2-1	TGTGCCTGGAGTGTACTAGCGGGAAACTCAGGGCAGTTCTTC	CAWSVLAGNSGQFF
TRBV7-9	14	few	-	TRBJ1-2	TGTGCCAGCAGTGAACACCAGTCAAACTATGGCTACACCTTC	CASSEHQSNYGYTF
TRBV13	17	-	-	TRBJ2-2	TGTGCCAGCAGCCAGGCGGGGACGGCACAGAACACCGGGGAGCTGTTTTTT	CASSQAGTAQNTGELFF
TRBV7-2	11	-	-	TRBJ2-2	TGTGCCAGCAGCTTGTACCGGGAGCTGTTTTTT	CASSLYRELFF
TRBV29-1	11	-	-	TRBJ1-1	TGCAGCGTTACCTCGAACACTGAAGCTTTCTTT	CSVTSNTEAFF
TRBV19	15	-	-	TRBJ2-4	TGTGCCAGTAGTATAGAGGGGAGAGCCAAAAACATTCAGTACTTC	CASSIEGRAKNIQYF
TRBV10-3	16	-	TRBD2	TRBJ2-5	TGTGCCATCAAAAGAAGCGGGGGGGCCGGAGGAGAGACCCAGTACTTC	CAIKRSGGAGGETQYF
TRBV27	13	-	-	TRBJ1-2	TGTGCCAGCGCTCAACAGGGTTTCTATGGCTACACCTTC	CASAQQGFYGYTF
TRBV4-1	12	-	-	TRBJ2-5	TGCGCCAGCAGCCAACCACGGGGGACCCAGTACTTC	CASSQPRGTQYF
TRBV2	13	once	-	TRBJ1-5	TGTGCCAGCAGTGCGGACTGGAATCAGCCCCAGCATTTT	CASSADWNQPQHF
TRBV6-5	14	few	TRBD2	TRBJ2-3	TGTGCCAGCAGTTTAGCGGGGGGGCGGGATACGCAGTATTTT	CASSLAGGRDTQYF
TRBV10-3	14	few	-	TRBJ1-5	TGTGCCATCAGTCCCGGGCCAGGCAATCAGCCCCAGCATTTT	CAISPGPGNQPQHF
TRBV5-1	12	-	-	TRBJ2-2	TGCGCCAGCAGCTTCGGAGTCGGGGAGCTGTTTTTT	CASSFGVGELFF
TRBV11-2	14	-	TRBD1	TRBJ1-2	TGTGCCAGCAGCACTTGGACAGGGGCGGATGGCTACACCTTC	CASSTWTGADGYTF